A single sample is the source of the 20 T cell receptor beta chains below, sequenced in a study of blood T cell repertoires in COVID-19 (TCRdb year 2020). Libraries were constructed by the immunoSEQ multiplex PCR assay. In TCRdb, the immuneACCESS table is reduced to in-frame sequences with V and J assigned. These tables do not hold every clone; where another copy was compared, an unresolved V gene accounts for under half, and the others remain unexplained. Across this sample there are some 100,000 clones, with 90% to 95% seen only once. The top ten constitute 15% to 20% of the sample. Sequenced: peripheral blood. These receptors originate from a man aged 50-60 years with acute or convalescent COVID-19.

The rearrangement joins TRBV24-1 to TRBJ1-1, with D possibly matching TRBD1 (5 bases). V lost 12 bases to trimming and J lost 5 bases, with 18 bases between them. CDR1 and CDR2 from the germline V gene are KGHDR and SFDVKD. This CDR3 is built from 13 residues. CDR3 sequence reads: CAGRGEGETEAFF. Written as DNA, the CDR3 is TGTGCCGGGCGGGGGGAAGGGGAAACTGAAGCTTTCTTT.

The V and J genes are TRBV6-1 and TRBJ1-4, with D possibly matching TRBD1 (5 bases). Trimming removed 3 bases from V and 3 bases from J, with 11 bases in between. CDR1 and CDR2 from the germline V gene are MNHNS and SASEGT. CDR3 size: 15 residues. CDR3 sequence (DNA): TGTGCCAGCAGTGATAGGGGAAAGGCTAATGAAAAACTGTTTTTT. Its protein is CASSDRGKANEKLFF.

This clone was observed a single time. The chain couples TRBV5-5 to TRBJ2-3; 15 bases map to TRBD2. The germline V gene has CDR1 SGHKS and CDR2 YYEKEE (reference sequence). V shed 2 bases and J 7 bases; nucleotides not matched to a gene: 5. This CDR3 spans 16 amino acids. The CDR3 region has the DNA TGTGCCAGCAGCTTCGGACTAGCGGGGGGGCCAAATACGCAGTATTTT. Encoded protein: CASSFGLAGGPNTQYF.

The gene calls are TRBV5-6 and TRBJ2-5; 10 bases map to TRBD2. CDR1 and CDR2 (germline): SGHDT, YYEEEE. Unmatched junction bases numbered 4, after V lost 2 bases and J lost 3 bases. The CDR3 runs 15 residues. In nucleotides, the CDR3 is TGTGCCAGCAGCTTTCTAGCGGGGGTCAAAGAGACCCAGTACTTC. It translates to CASSFLAGVKETQYF.

This chain joins TRBV5-1 and TRBJ2-7; 9 nucleotides line up with TRBD2. Trimming removed 3 bases from V and 2 bases from J; junction bases left unmatched: 6. The CDR3 loop spans 15 amino acids. CDR1 and CDR2 (germline): SGHRS, YFSETQ. The CDR3 loop is CASSYSASGTYEQYF. The DNA for the CDR3 is TGCGCCAGCAGCTATTCGGCTAGCGGGACCTACGAGCAGTACTTC.

This rearrangement joins TRBV28 to TRBJ1-2; D gene ambiguous. Germline V lookup: CDR1 MDHEN, CDR2 SYDVKM. The V gene lost 3 bases and the J gene lost 4 bases, with 9 bases spanning the gap. The CDR3 has 13 amino acids. This chain's CDR3 is CASSFRSRYGYTF. CDR3 nucleotide sequence: TGTGCCAGCAGTTTTAGGAGTCGCTATGGCTACACCTTC.

The rearrangement joins TRBV27 to TRBJ1-2, with 7 nucleotides matching TRBD1. The CDR3 totals 13 residues. Trimming at V came to 5 bases and at J to 7 bases, leaving 7 bases not matched to a gene. Germline V gene data show CDR1 as MNHEY and CDR2 as SMNVEV (reference sequence). The CDR3 spells CASSQRTGSGYTF. The CDR3 coding sequence is TGTGCCAGCAGTCAGAGGACAGGCTCTGGCTACACCTTC.

The genes are TRBV7-7 and TRBJ2-6, with TRBD1 as a possible D gene (6 bases). CDR1 is SSHAT, CDR2 FNYEAQ, per germline (reference sequence). CDR3 length equals 16 residues. Trimming stripped 5 bases from V and 0 bases from J, with 11 bases between. As DNA, the CDR3 is TGTGCCAGCAGCCCAGAAGGGGGCTCTGGGGCCAACGTCCTGACTTTC. It is translated as CASSPEGGSGANVLTF.

The chain has TRBV30 and TRBJ1-5, with 8 nucleotides matching TRBD1. V lost 3 bases and J lost 6; bases outside the gene matches: 13. The CDR3 loop spans 16 amino acids. CDR1 GTSNPN and CDR2 SVGIG come from the germline V gene (reference sequence). The DNA of the CDR3 is TGTGCCTGGAGAGAAAACACTGACAGGGGAGGTCAGCCCCAGCATTTT. Its protein is CAWRENTDRGGQPQHF.

The genes are TRBV6-4 and TRBJ1-2; D is undetermined. CDR1 is MRHNA, CDR2 SNTAGT, per germline. CDR3 size: 15 residues. The V end lost 5 bases, the J end lost 3 bases, and 16 bases lay between the germline ends. CDR3 in DNA: TGTGCCAGCAGTACCCGGGAAGGCAGCGACTATGGCTACACCTTC. It specifies CASSTREGSDYGYTF.

This chain links TRBV18 with TRBJ1-1; D is undetermined. Germline V gives CDR1 KGHSH, CDR2 LQKENI. The CDR3 contains 14 residues. Trimming took 0 bases from V and 5 from J, leaving 10 bases between them. The CDR3 sequence is CASSPPSVTTEAFF. CDR3 coding DNA: TGTGCCAGCTCACCACCGTCCGTTACTACTGAAGCTTTCTTT. The whole variable domain, remainder taken from reference TRBV18 and TRBJ1-1, is NAGVMQNPRHLVRRRGQEARLRCSPMKGHSHVYWYRQLPEEGLKFMVYLQKENIIDESGMPKERFSAEFPKEGPSILRIQQVVRGDSAAYFCASSPPSVTTEAFFGQGTRLTVV.

Concerning this clone: One end of the junction varies from germline; a read error may be responsible. V gene TRBV29-1 combines with J gene TRBJ2-7; D unclear. Germline V gene sequence: CDR1 SQVTM, CDR2 ANQGSEA. This CDR3 region has 14 residues. The CDR3 nucleotides read TGCAGCGTCGAAGACAAACAAATTCCCTACGAGCAGTACTTC. It codes for CSVEDKQIPYEQYF.

The rearrangement joins TRBV6-5 to TRBJ1-6; D ambiguous. CDR1 and CDR2 from the germline V gene are MNHEY and SVGAGI. The V and J ends lost 4 bases and 0 bases respectively, with 10 bases between them. The CDR3 runs 16 residues. The CDR3 DNA sequence: TGTGCCAGCAGTTTAAGTACAAGCTCCTATAATTCACCCCTCCACTTT. Protein sequence: CASSLSTSSYNSPLHF.

Turning to this clone: Additional DNA sequences in this sample encode the identical CDR3. This chain links TRBV7-8 with TRBJ2-5; D may be TRBD2 (6 bases). The germline V and J ends were trimmed by 5 bases and 5 bases, with 9 bases remaining between them. The CDR3 has 12 amino acids. CDR1 and CDR2 from the germline V gene are SGHVS and FQNEAQ. CDR3 DNA: TGTGCCAGCAGCCACGGAGGGGAGACCCAGTACTTC. This sequence encodes CASSHGGETQYF.

This sequence joins TRBV6-2 or TRBV6-3 and TRBJ2-2, with 7 positions matching TRBD2. CDR1 and CDR2 from the germline V gene are MNHEY and SVGEGT. With 7 bases clipped from V and 4 bases from J, the junction kept 9 bases outside the gene matches. CDR3 size: 15 residues. The CDR3: CASIPGGMGTGELFF. The CDR3 bases are TGTGCCAGCATCCCCGGGGGGATGGGCACCGGGGAGCTGTTTTTT.

The chain carries TRBV3-1 (or the pseudogene TRBV3-2) and TRBJ1-6; D not certain. CDR3 length: 15 amino acids. Germline lookup yields CDR1 LGHDT and CDR2 YNNKEL (reference sequence). Trimming took off 3 bases at V and 5 bases at J, with 11 bases between the two ends. The CDR3 is CASSQAPEDNSPLHF. The CDR3 DNA sequence: TGTGCCAGCAGCCAGGCGCCGGAGGATAATTCACCCCTCCACTTT.

This clone was seen a single time. The chain's CDR3 is CASSSMGQGSYEQYF. The CDR3 region has the DNA TGTGCCAGCAGCTCAATGGGACAGGGGAGCTACGAGCAGTACTTC. The chain links TRBV7-9 to TRBJ2-7, with 10 positions matching TRBD1. The length of the CDR3 is 15 residues. With V trimmed by 4 bases and J by 3 bases, 6 bases remained unmatched. Germline CDR1 reads SEHNR; CDR2 reads FQNEAQ (reference sequence).

This clone has just one count. V and J are TRBV28 and TRBJ1-1; weak D call: TRBD1 (5 bases). Germline loops: CDR1 MDHEN, CDR2 SYDVKM. Deletions cut 7 bases from V and 8 bases from J, with 20 bases between. This CDR3 region has 14 residues. This CDR3 reads CASNHRQGLTEAFF. CDR3 bases: TGTGCCAGCAACCACAGGCAGGGCCTCACCGAAGCTTTCTTT.

The chain has TRBV11-3 and TRBJ1-2; D is unresolved. Per the germline V gene, CDR1 is SGHNT and CDR2 is YENEEA. The CDR3 extends over 14 amino acids. V lost 1 base, J lost 6 bases, and 12 bases lay in between. CDR3 in amino acids: CASSLGAGRDGYTF. The CDR3 DNA sequence: TGTGCCAGCAGCTTAGGGGCGGGCCGGGATGGCTACACCTTC.

The chain links TRBV19 to TRBJ2-5; maybe TRBD2 (7 bases). This CDR3 contains 15 residues. The ends were cut back, 6 bases at V and 4 bases at J, with 18 bases in the middle. Germline V CDR1 and CDR2: LNHDA, SQIVND (reference sequence). As DNA, the CDR3 is TGTGCCAGTAGCCCCTGGGAGGGGGGGAGAGAGACCCAGTACTTC. Protein product: CASSPWEGGRETQYF.